The T cell receptor (beta chain) described here comes from a study of early T cells in non-severe SARS-CoV-2 infection. Study-level information: The study sequenced bulk RNA from unsorted whole blood, with chains unpaired.

The CDR3 covers 15 residues. Trimming stripped 4 bases from V and 2 bases from J, with 11 bases between. CDR1 and CDR2 (germline): LGHNA, YSLEER. Individual cDNA molecules were tagged with unique molecular identifiers, the study reported. Using its own MiXCR run on the 5' RACE reads, TCRdb lists one record per CDR3 protein. The table records under 45,000 distinct CDR3 sequences, about 5.3% of them present only once. This clonotype was counted at least ten times. The sample in question was whole blood, obtained at baseline. This receptor was obtained from an adult who was a healthcare worker with PCR-confirmed SARS-CoV-2 infection or an uninfected control (not recorded which). V gene TRBV4-3 combines with J gene TRBJ2-2, with D unclear. The CDR3 region has the DNA TGCGCCAGCAGCCCATGGGCGGATAACACCGGGGAGCTGTTTTTT. The encoded protein is CASSPWADNTGELFF.